The sequence of this T cell receptor beta chain was determined in a study of cytomegalovirus exposure and HLA in healthy donors. Study-wide points: Another analysis was done later, and it associated 17,000 or so TCR beta sequences with HLA alleles at 0.05 false discovery rate. For TCR beta chains, V- and J-gene trimming was later linked to a missense DCLRE1C variant.

As regards this clone: Antigen specificity is unknown.

Vbeta (60) and Jbeta (13) primers were used in the PCR. This table comes from immunoSEQ multiplex PCR, and its TCRdb copy is limited to in-frame clones, with some not included. The sample records over 50,000 clones, more than 70% being singletons. The CDR3 spans 16 residues. V dropped 4 bases and J dropped 3; count of bases not matched to a gene: 11. Germline V CDR1 and CDR2: SGHKS, YYEKEE (reference sequence). The sequence was collected from a man over 45 in good health and CMV-seropositive. The rearrangement uses TRBV5-5 and TRBJ2-3, with 7 bases identical to TRBD2. Input material: PBMCs. CDR3 sequence (DNA): TGTGCCAGCAGCCCTGGGTTAGGGGAGGGGACAGATACGCAGTATTTT. It translates to CASSPGLGEGTDTQYF. The whole variable domain, filled in from reference TRBV5-5 and TRBJ2-3, reads DAGVTQSPTHLIKTRGQQVTLRCSPISGHKSVSWYQQVLGQGPQFIFQYYEKEERGRGNFPDRFSARQFPNYSSELNVNALLLGDSALYLCASSPGLGEGTDTQYFGPGTRLTVL.